This T cell receptor (beta chain) appears in the sequencing data of a study of cytomegalovirus exposure and HLA in healthy donors. Study observations and caveats: A list of around 150 TCR beta chains associated with cytomegalovirus was given. In a later analysis, HLA-associated TCR beta chains were more clonally expanded than equally common others. Of the V segments, some could not be distinguished, including TRBV6-2 and TRBV6-3, and were excluded. Reported findings show TCR beta sequences accurately forecast HLA-A and HLA-B alleles in most subjects.

For this clone: Its antigen remains unidentified.

60 Vbeta and 13 Jbeta primers were used in PCR. Libraries were prepared by immunoSEQ multiplex PCR; TCRdb keeps only in-frame clonotypes and omits some of them. The sample records about 170,000 clones, over 75% being singletons. V was pared by 6 bases and J by 15 bases, with 8 bases of the junction left unmatched. CDR1 and CDR2 from the germline V gene are WSHSY and SAAADI. CDR3 size: 11 residues. This chain uses TRBV10-2 with TRBJ2-1; 7 bases are a match to TRBD1. The source material was PBMCs. This TCR was sampled from a female donor in good health and CMV-seronegative. The CDR3 sequence: CASRTGAGGFF. As DNA, the CDR3 is TGCGCCAGCAGAACAGGGGCCGGAGGGTTCTTC.